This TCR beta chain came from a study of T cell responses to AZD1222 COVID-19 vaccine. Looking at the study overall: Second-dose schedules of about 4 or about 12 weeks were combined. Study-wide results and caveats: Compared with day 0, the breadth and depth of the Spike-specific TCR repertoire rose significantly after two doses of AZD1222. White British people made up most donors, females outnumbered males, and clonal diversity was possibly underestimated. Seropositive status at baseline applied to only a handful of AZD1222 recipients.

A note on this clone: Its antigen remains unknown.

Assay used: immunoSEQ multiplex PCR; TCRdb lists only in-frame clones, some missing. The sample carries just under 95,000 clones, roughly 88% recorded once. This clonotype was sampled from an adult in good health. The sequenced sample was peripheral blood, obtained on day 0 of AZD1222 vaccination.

CDR3 region: CASSESRQAAGNTIYF. The CDR3, as DNA: TGTGCCAGCAGTGAATCCCGACAGGCCGCTGGAAACACCATATATTTT. The gene calls are TRBV6-1 and TRBJ1-3, with D tentatively TRBD1 (6 bases). The CDR3 is 16 residues long. V was pared by 2 bases and J by 2 bases, with 13 bases between. Germline-derived CDR1 and CDR2 are MNHNS and SASEGT.